The T cell receptor beta chain under discussion was sequenced for a study of spatial heterogeneity in lung cancer. Study-level points and caveats: Blood showed ubiquitous tumor TCRs more often at resection than at routine follow-up.

From the 5' RACE reads, TCRdb called clonotypes with MiXCR, one entry per CDR3 protein. The sample yields about 47,000 distinct CDR3 sequences, about 11% seen once. Time point here: sample taken at primary tumor resection. Frozen PBMC, nontumor lung or tumor provided whole RNA, which was sequenced unsorted. A total of under 80 untreated early-stage non-small cell lung cancer patients served as donors. A few counts support this clonotype. Its target is not known. The sample in question was PBMCs, obtained at surgery. This sequence was found in a female donor with early-stage non-small cell lung cancer.

CDR3 residues: CAISESPAASSYEQYF. In DNA form, the CDR3 reads TGTGCCATCAGTGAGAGTCCAGCGGCGAGCTCCTACGAGCAGTACTTC. The chain joins TRBV10-3 to TRBJ2-7; tentatively, D is TRBD2 (5 bases). The germline V and J ends were trimmed by 2 bases and 0 bases, with 14 bases remaining between them. The germline V gene encodes CDR1 ENHRY and CDR2 SYGVKD. CDR3 length equals 16 residues.